What follows is one T cell receptor beta chain and its context. What it binds is not known. Produced via immunoSEQ multiplex PCR; TCRdb's table is partial and in-frame only. There are 120,000 to 150,000 clones in the sample; 90% to 95% occur only once, and 5% lies in the top ten. This sample is part of a study of T cell responses to AZD1222 COVID-19 vaccine. Study results and caveats: After the peak T cell response, and only then, were repertoires sampled. Per reports, nearly half of all spike-specific TCRs target regions that are unmutated in variants. Breadth and depth of Spike-specific TCRs rose after two AZD1222 doses. Clonal diversity was possibly underestimated, and the donors were mostly white British, with more females.

The germline V and J ends were trimmed by 0 bases and 5 bases, with 13 bases remaining between them. Germline CDR1 and CDR2: SGHVS and FNYEAQ. This CDR3 region has 15 residues. Sequences were derived from peripheral blood, sampled on day 0 of AZD1222 vaccination. The rearrangement links TRBV7-6 to TRBJ2-5; D unresolved. The TCR sequence derives from an adult in good health. DNA of the CDR3: TGTGCCAGCAGCTTAGCAAGTGAGGCTCGGGAGACCCAGTACTTC. Its translation: CASSLASEARETQYF.